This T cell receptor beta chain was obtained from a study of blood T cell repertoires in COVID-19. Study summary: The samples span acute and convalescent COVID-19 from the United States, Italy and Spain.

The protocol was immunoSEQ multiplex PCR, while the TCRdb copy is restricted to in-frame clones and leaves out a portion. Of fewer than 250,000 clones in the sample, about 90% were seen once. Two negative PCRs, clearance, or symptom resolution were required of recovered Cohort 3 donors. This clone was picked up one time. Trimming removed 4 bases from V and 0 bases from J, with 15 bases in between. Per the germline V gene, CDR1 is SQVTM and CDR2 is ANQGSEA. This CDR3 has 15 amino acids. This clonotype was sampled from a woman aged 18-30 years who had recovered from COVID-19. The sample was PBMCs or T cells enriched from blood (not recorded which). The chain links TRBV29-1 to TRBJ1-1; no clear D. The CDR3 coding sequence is TGCAGCGTTGCCCCTTTACACCAGATGAACACTGAAGCTTTCTTT. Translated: CSVAPLHQMNTEAFF. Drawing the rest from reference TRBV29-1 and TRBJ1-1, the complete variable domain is SAVISQKPSRDICQRGTSLTIQCQVDSQVTMMFWYRQQPGQSLTLIATANQGSEATYESGFVIDKFPISRPNLTFSTLTVSNMSPEDSSIYLCSVAPLHQMNTEAFFGQGTRLTVV.